This T cell receptor beta chain came from a study of tumor T cells in aggressive B-cell lymphoma. V gave up 7 bases and J gave up 2 bases; unmatched junction bases: 12. Germline values: CDR1 SNHLY, CDR2 FYNNEI. CDR3 length: 16 residues. Measured with immunoSEQ multiplex PCR; TCRdb has only the in-frame clones, and not every one. The sample contains some 1,500 clones, approximately 80% of which appear only once. The source of this sequence is an adult with diffuse large B cell lymphoma. Source material: tumor tissue. The J gene is TRBJ2-3, the V gene TRBV2; 7 nucleotides line up with TRBD2. This chain's CDR3 is CASTRRASGITDTQYF. The CDR3, as DNA: TGTGCCAGCACCAGGAGGGCTAGCGGAATCACAGATACGCAGTATTTT.